These 24 T cell receptor beta chains share one sample of origin, sequenced in a study of CD8 T cells in ankylosing spondylitis. Antigens for these TCRs are unknown. TCRdb called the 5' RACE reads again in MiXCR, with one record for every CDR3 protein. Here the sample spans around 440,000 distinct CDR3 sequences, roughly 18% being singletons. General study points: For ankylosing spondylitis blood, a TCR beta motif of roughly 8 highly homologous variants appeared characteristic.

The material sequenced was blood, either unsorted or a sorted T cell fraction (not recorded which). These TCRs come from a male donor with ankylosing spondylitis.

J is TRBJ1-2 and V is TRBV6-1; the D is unclear. The CDR3 has 14 residues. Germline-derived CDR1 and CDR2 are MNHNS and SASEGT. Trimming shortened V by 3 bases and J by 4 bases, and 12 bases separated the two germline ends. The chain's CDR3 is CASSDPSSAYGYTF. CDR3 sequence (DNA): TGTGCCAGCAGTGATCCCTCGTCCGCCTATGGCTACACCTTC.

The gene calls are TRBV28 and TRBJ1-5, with D hard to call. CDR1 MDHEN and CDR2 SYDVKM come from the germline V gene. Trimming took 2 bases from V and 7 from J, leaving 15 bases between them. The CDR3 is made up of 15 amino acids. The CDR3 region is CASSLLIGWKQPQHF. The DNA for the CDR3 is TGTGCCAGCAGTTTACTGATTGGGTGGAAGCAGCCCCAGCATTTT.

The chain has TRBV5-1 and TRBJ2-7, with a weak D call TRBD2 (10 bases). V lost 4 bases to trimming and J lost 2 bases, with 22 bases between them. The CDR3 runs 17 residues. CDR1 SGHRS and CDR2 YFSETQ come from the germline V gene. CDR3 in DNA: TGCGCCAGCAGCAACAGGGGGCCTAGCGGGAGAACCTACGAGCAGTACTTC. Encoded protein: CASSNRGPSGRTYEQYF.

The genes are TRBV2 and TRBJ2-1; the D gene is possibly TRBD1 (5 bases). Germline lookup yields CDR1 SNHLY and CDR2 FYNNEI. V lost 3 bases and J 4 bases, leaving 7 bases between the germline ends. The CDR3 has 13 amino acids. CDR3 in amino acids: CASSDRVYNEQFF. The CDR3 coding sequence is TGTGCCAGCAGTGACAGGGTTTACAATGAGCAGTTCTTC.

J is TRBJ2-5 and V is TRBV2, with 10 bases matching TRBD2. The CDR3 consists of 17 residues. V lost 6 bases and J lost 5; bases outside the gene matches: 15. Per germline, CDR1 SNHLY and CDR2 FYNNEI. CDR3 sequence reads: CASRAPGLAAVGETQYF. The CDR3 DNA is TGTGCCAGCAGGGCACCCGGACTAGCGGCAGTGGGGGAGACCCAGTACTTC. The variable domain in full, completed from reference TRBV2 and TRBJ2-5, reads EPEVTQTPSHQVTQMGQEVILRCVPISNHLYFYWYRQILGQKVEFLVSFYNNEISEKSEIFDDQFSVERPDGSNFTLKIRSTKLEDSAMYFCASRAPGLAAVGETQYFGPGTRLLVL.

Comment on this clonotype: This may come from a read error, since a much larger clone is one base off. The chain carries TRBV29-1 and TRBJ2-5, with a tentative D call TRBD2 (6 bases). Germline lookup yields CDR1 SQVTM and CDR2 ANQGSEA. This CDR3 contains 15 residues. V was shortened by 4 bases and J by 0 bases, with 15 bases between the two germline ends. The CDR3 DNA reads as TGCAGCGTTGTCTGGGCAGGGAGGTACCAAGAGACCCAGTACTTC. Protein sequence: CSVVWAGRYQETQYF. Using reference TRBV29-1 and TRBJ2-5 for the parts outside the CDR3, the full variable domain is SAVISQKPSRDICQRGTSLTIQCQVDSQVTMMFWYRQQPGQSLTLIATANQGSEATYESGFVIDKFPISRPNLTFSTLTVSNMSPEDSSIYLCSVVWAGRYQETQYFGPGTRLLVL.

This clonotype was detected only a few times. Here the CDR3 DNA reads TGTGCCAGCGCCGCGGGACGGGAGACCCAGTACTTC. This translates into CASAAGRETQYF. The chain joins TRBV6-5 to TRBJ2-5; D perhaps matches TRBD2 (6 bases). The CDR3 consists of 12 residues. Between the trimmed V and J ends, which lost 8 bases and 5 bases, there was a span of 12 bases. The V gene's germline CDR1 is MNHEY and CDR2 SVGAGI.

This clonotype was detected only a few times. This sequence joins TRBV29-1 and TRBJ2-5; D is unclear. Trimming took off 4 bases at V and 4 bases at J, with 7 bases between the two ends. The germline V gene has CDR1 SQVTM and CDR2 ANQGSEA. This CDR3 is built from 11 residues. CDR3 residues: CSVVERETQYF. Written as DNA, the CDR3 is TGCAGCGTTGTCGAGAGAGAGACCCAGTACTTC.

This clonotype appeared many times. This rearrangement joins TRBV6-1 to TRBJ1-6, with 10 bases aligning to TRBD1. V shed 6 bases and J 10 bases; nucleotides not matched to a gene: 6. From germline, CDR1 is MNHNS and CDR2 SASEGT. CDR3 size: 14 residues. CDR3 protein: CASSRGQGGSPLHF. In nucleotides, the CDR3 is TGTGCCAGCAGCCGAGGACAGGGGGGCTCACCCCTCCACTTT.

This chain joins TRBV9 and TRBJ2-2, with 7 bases fitting TRBD2. CDR1 SGDLS and CDR2 YYNGEE come from the germline V gene. This CDR3 region has 15 residues. The junction had 7 bases not matched to a gene; V was cut back by 5 bases and J by 3 bases. CDR3 sequence reads: CASSPYAGDTGELFF. CDR3 nucleotides: TGTGCCAGCAGTCCCTATGCGGGAGACACCGGGGAGCTGTTTTTT.

This sequence joins TRBV2 and TRBJ2-5; possibly TRBD1 for D (6 bases). Germline V CDR1 and CDR2: SNHLY, FYNNEI. Trimming took off 5 bases at V and 5 bases at J, with 9 bases between the two ends. This CDR3 comprises 12 residues. Written as DNA, the CDR3 is TGTGCCAGCAGTACAGGGCTGGAGACCCAGTACTTC. Its protein product is CASSTGLETQYF.

The chain links TRBV9 to TRBJ1-2; TRBD1 agrees at 7 bases. The CDR3 is 15 residues long. The germline V gene encodes CDR1 SGDLS and CDR2 YYNGEE. J was trimmed by 5 bases and V by 0 bases; bases with no gene match: 7. CDR3 amino acids: CASSVDDRESYGYTF. Here the CDR3 DNA reads TGTGCCAGCAGCGTAGATGACAGGGAGTCGTATGGCTACACCTTC.

This clonotype was picked up many times. The rearrangement uses TRBV12-3 or TRBV12-4 and TRBJ1-5, with a tentative D call TRBD1 (6 bases). Trimming stripped 5 bases from V and 0 bases from J, with 11 bases between. CDR3 length equals 15 residues. Here the CDR3 reads CASSPRGYSNQPQHF. The CDR3 region has the DNA TGTGCCAGCAGTCCCAGGGGTTATAGCAATCAGCCCCAGCATTTT.

This clonotype has just a few counts. The chain joins TRBV28 to TRBJ1-5, with unresolved D. The CDR3 has 17 residues. Germline V gene sequence: CDR1 MDHEN, CDR2 SYDVKM. Trimming removed 6 bases from V and 1 base from J, with 19 bases in between. The CDR3: CASSPNRRGWSNQPQHF. Written as DNA, the CDR3 is TGTGCCAGCAGCCCCAACCGCCGGGGTTGGAGCAATCAGCCCCAGCATTTT. The whole variable domain, filled in from reference TRBV28 and TRBJ1-5, reads DVKVTQSSRYLVKRTGEKVFLECVQDMDHENMFWYRQDPGLGLRLIYFSYDVKMKEKGDIPEGYSVSREKKERFSLILESASTNQTSMYLCASSPNRRGWSNQPQHFGDGTRLSIL.

The chain joins TRBV27 to TRBJ2-3; D is possibly TRBD2 (5 bases). V was trimmed by 4 bases and J by 6 bases, leaving 26 bases between them. This CDR3 comprises 18 residues. Germline loops: CDR1 MNHEY, CDR2 SMNVEV (reference sequence). The chain's CDR3 is CASSSGTWRRSRRDTQYF. CDR3 coding DNA: TGTGCCAGCAGTTCCGGAACTTGGAGGCGGTCCCGGCGGGATACGCAGTATTTT.

The chain couples TRBV20-1 to TRBJ2-5, with D possibly TRBD1 on 6 matching bases. Germline CDR1 DFQATT, CDR2 SNEGSKA (reference sequence). The CDR3 has 14 residues. V lost 3 bases and J 3 bases, leaving 14 bases between the germline ends. CDR3 nucleotides: TGCAGTGCTAGTCCAATGGACAGAGAAGAGACCCAGTACTTC. Residues: CSASPMDREETQYF.

This clonotype was found a few times. V gene TRBV6-2 or TRBV6-3 combines with J gene TRBJ2-3; no clear D gene. Trimming took 10 bases from V and 3 from J, leaving 8 bases between them. The CDR3 has 11 residues. The germline V gene encodes CDR1 MNHEY and CDR2 SVGEGT. This chain's CDR3 is CATADTDTQYF. In nucleotides, the CDR3 is TGTGCCACGGCGGATACAGATACGCAGTATTTT.

The chain couples TRBV7-6 to TRBJ1-2, with D unresolved. The V end lost 5 bases, the J end lost 2 bases, and 18 bases lay between the germline ends. The CDR3 extends over 16 amino acids. CDR1 is SGHVS, CDR2 FNYEAQ, per germline. The CDR3 region has the DNA TGTGCCAGCAGCCCCCGTGGGGTTCCACGCAACTATGGCTACACCTTC. This translates into CASSPRGVPRNYGYTF.

The sample holds a few counts of this clonotype. V gene TRBV5-1 combines with J gene TRBJ1-6, with D perhaps matching TRBD1 (5 bases). The CDR3 sequence is 17 residues long. Germline V gene lookup returns CDR1 SGHRS and CDR2 YFSETQ. Trimming cost V 0 bases and J 9 bases, with 19 bases left between them. This CDR3 reads CASSLGDPVGVRSPLHF. The DNA of the CDR3 is TGCGCCAGCAGCTTGGGGGACCCAGTTGGGGTCCGTTCACCCCTCCACTTT.

The V gene is TRBV11-2, the J gene TRBJ1-6; 8 bases line up with TRBD1. The CDR3 has 17 residues. Germline V gene lookup returns CDR1 SGHAT and CDR2 FQNNGV. J gave up 7 bases and V 5 bases, and 13 bases lay outside the gene matches. The CDR3 DNA reads as TGTGCCAGCAGCCAGAACGCCAGGGGGCTGAACAATTCACCCCTCCACTTT. This codes for CASSQNARGLNNSPLHF.

This clonotype was seen repeatedly, ten times or more. The gene calls are TRBV7-2 and TRBJ2-1; D remains unclear. Germline assignment: CDR1 SGHTA and CDR2 FQGNSA. With 4 bases removed from V and 0 bases from J, the gap between germline ends came to 4 bases. This CDR3 has 13 amino acids. The CDR3 reads CASSSSSYNEQFF. The CDR3 region has the DNA TGTGCCAGCAGCTCGAGCTCCTACAATGAGCAGTTCTTC.

The rearrangement joins TRBV19 to TRBJ2-1; unclear D gene. Germline CDR1 and CDR2: LNHDA and SQIVND (reference sequence). V gave up 7 bases and J gave up 0 bases, with 13 bases separating them. This CDR3 spans 15 amino acids. The DNA of the CDR3 is TGTGCCAGTACCGACTCCCCAAGCTCCTACAATGAGCAGTTCTTC. It codes for CASTDSPSSYNEQFF.

The chain carries TRBV12-3 or TRBV12-4 and TRBJ2-1, with 12 nucleotides matching TRBD2. V shed 6 bases, J shed 4 bases, and the junction held 4 bases outside the gene matches. The CDR3 extends over 15 amino acids. CDR3: CASSLAGGIYNEQFF. CDR3 DNA: TGTGCCAGCAGCCTAGCGGGAGGGATATACAATGAGCAGTTCTTC.

The chain uses TRBV5-1 and TRBJ1-2; TRBD1 matches at 11 bases. There are 16 residues in the CDR3. Trimming took 0 bases from V and 4 from J; bases not matched to a gene: 5. Germline values: CDR1 SGHRS, CDR2 YFSETQ. This CDR3 reads CASSLDTGTGGYGYTF. The CDR3 nucleotides are TGCGCCAGCAGCTTGGACACCGGGACAGGGGGCTATGGCTACACCTTC.